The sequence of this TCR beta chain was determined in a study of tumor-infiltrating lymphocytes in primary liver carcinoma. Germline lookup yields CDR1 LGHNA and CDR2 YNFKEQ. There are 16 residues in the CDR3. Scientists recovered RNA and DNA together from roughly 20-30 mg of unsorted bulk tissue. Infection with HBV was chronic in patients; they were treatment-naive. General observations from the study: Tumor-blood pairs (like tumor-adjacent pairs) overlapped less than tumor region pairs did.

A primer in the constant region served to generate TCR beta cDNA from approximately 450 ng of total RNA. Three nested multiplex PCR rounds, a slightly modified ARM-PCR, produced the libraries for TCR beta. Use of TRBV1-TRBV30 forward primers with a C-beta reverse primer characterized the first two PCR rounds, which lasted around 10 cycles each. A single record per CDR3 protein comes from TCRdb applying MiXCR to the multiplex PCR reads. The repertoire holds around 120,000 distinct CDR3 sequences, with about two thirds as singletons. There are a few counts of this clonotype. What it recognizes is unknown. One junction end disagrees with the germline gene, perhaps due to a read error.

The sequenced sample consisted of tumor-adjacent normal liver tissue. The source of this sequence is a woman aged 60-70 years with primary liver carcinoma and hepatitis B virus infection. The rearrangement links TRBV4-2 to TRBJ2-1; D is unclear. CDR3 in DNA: TGTGCCAGCAGCCAAGATATAAACGGCTCCTATAATGAGCAGTTCTTC. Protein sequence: CASSQDINGSYNEQFF.